Here is one T cell receptor (beta chain) with its context. What this receptor recognizes is not known. Nothing much larger sits one base from this clone, and base qualities are not available. This record belongs to a study of beta chain features in type 1 diabetes (dated by TCRdb to the late 2010s). For context, the study as a whole: Mean age, gender distribution, total cell number and subset yield were not different between patients and healthy donors. Across all samples, around 100 million sorted cells were examined, and cell number per subset correlated strongly with RNA yield. The study compared TCRB repertoires of sorted circulating CD4+ T cell subsets between recently diagnosed type 1 diabetes patients and matched healthy donors. Whereas all 28 donors provided naive and central memory subsets, regulatory and stem cell-like memory subsets were isolated from just 8 patients and roughly eight healthy donors. Overall study outcomes, separate from this receptor: Because small numbers of individuals were included in the HLA sub-analyses, any influence of HLA type on TCRB rearrangement was left unresolved. Naive, central memory and regulatory TCRB repertoires appeared to be more similar among patients than among healthy donors. A moderate but significant shortening of TCRB CDR3 length was observed in type 1 diabetes patients in all four CD4+ subsets. Shorter templates might have been favored by PCR, but patient and control samples were amplified and corrected together, so both groups would have been affected equally by any skew. Because cDNA was sequenced instead of genomic DNA, activated cells with high expression could be over-represented, although the groups did not differ in activation or CD3 levels. At VDJ recombination sites, type 1 diabetes patients had fewer insertions and more deleted nucleotides, which implies abnormalities in thymic rearrangement.

The entire isolated RNA was reverse transcribed using the High Capacity cDNA Reverse Transcription Kit, and thus expressed TCRB transcripts were sequenced. Deep immunoSEQ sequencing was performed on naive, central memory and regulatory T cell samples, with an average of roughly 3.5 million total reads per sample. Sorted cells were lysed in RLT buffer and RNA was extracted with DNase-treated RNeasy Micro or Mini kits, depending on cell number. To prevent cross-contamination, every cell subset was processed on its own, while patient and healthy donor samples were processed together. The immunoSEQ multiplex PCR was used to amplify TCRB sequences from cDNA, generating 87-bp fragments that spanned the CDR3 region. Amplicons were sequenced on the Illumina HiSeq platform. In the authors' own workflow: PCR bias was computationally corrected using synthetic template baselines, reads within Hamming distance 2 were collapsed, and singletons that could not be merged were discarded. Reads were aligned against IMGT to assign V, D and J genes, CDR3 length and insertions or deletions at six rearrangement sites. Within each subset, clonotype counts were normalized to the number of sorted cells before true diversity and Gini coefficients were calculated with the tcR R package. The overlap coefficient, calculated on TCRB nucleotide sequences, was used to quantify repertoire sharing. Out-of-frame TCRB sequences from naive cells were analyzed to stand in for the pre-selection repertoire. TCRdb holds this immuneACCESS table with in-frame rearrangements only. Some clones are missing; in checked studies, unresolved V genes explain under half, and the rest has no known cause. V, J and clone size were drawn from that table, and D and trimming were deduced from the DNA. The sample has hundreds of thousands of clones on record, about 32% of them singletons. Almost 0.065% of the sample comes from the top ten.

Each donor gave one peripheral blood draw, roughly 0.12 L on average, collected into heparinised tubes. Using a panel that included CD45RO, CCR7, CD25, CD127, CD95 and CD27, naive, central memory, regulatory and stem cell-like memory CD4+ T cells were sorted on a BD FACSAria II. Every sorted population had a purity above 95%. PBMCs were isolated right away by Lymphoprep density gradient centrifugation and were stained directly, without culture. To minimize batch effects, samples were stained and sorted in pairs, one healthy donor with one patient per experiment. Ends trimmed: V by 4 bases, J by 4 bases; bases unmatched to a gene: 8. CDR1 and CDR2 were assigned from the germline V gene as SQVTM and ANQGSEA. The CDR3 goes from the cysteine to the phenylalanine over 15 residues. Only the CDR3 DNA stays, 45 bases, in frame from base 1.

Recombination joined TRBV29-1 with TRBJ2-1; TRBD2 matches 9 bases in the middle. This receptor was taken from a man aged 18 to 29 in good health. The sample taken for sequencing was naive CD4+ T cells from blood. The sample's cell subset or site label, in plain terms: true naive CD4+ T cells. The base sequence is TGCAGCGTTGGAGGGTCGCGGGAGGGTTACAATGAGCAGTTCTTC. The resulting protein is CSVGGSREGYNEQFF.